One and the same sample provided the 2 T cell receptor beta chains below, sequenced in a study of T cell changes during pregnancy in multiple sclerosis. Profiled with immunoSEQ multiplex PCR; TCRdb holds only in-frame clones, not every one. There are tens of thousands of clones in the sample; 90% to 95% occur only once, and about 7% lies in the top ten. The source was CD8+ T cells from peripheral blood mononuclear cells, collected in the third trimester of pregnancy. The source of these receptors is a female donor with multiple sclerosis, enrolled in a pregnancy study.

The chain uses TRBV4-1 and TRBJ2-5, with a tentative D call TRBD2 (5 bases). The CDR3 is made up of 16 amino acids. The germline V gene encodes CDR1 MGHRA and CDR2 YSYEKL. The V end was cut by 2 bases, the J end by 2 bases, with 15 bases between. The CDR3 DNA reads as TGCGCCAGCAGCCAATATTTTGAGACGGGACAAGAGACCCAGTACTTC. It translates to CASSQYFETGQETQYF.

In this sample, this clone turned up once. The chain carries TRBV10-3 and TRBJ2-1; D ambiguous. V was shortened by 0 bases and J by 1 base, with 16 bases between the two germline ends. Germline V gene lookup returns CDR1 ENHRY and CDR2 SYGVKD. The CDR3 length is 18 residues. For the CDR3, the DNA is TGTGCCATCAGTGAGTCCCACACCGACACTCCGTCCTACAATGAGCAGTTCTTC. Translated, it gives CAISESHTDTPSYNEQFF.